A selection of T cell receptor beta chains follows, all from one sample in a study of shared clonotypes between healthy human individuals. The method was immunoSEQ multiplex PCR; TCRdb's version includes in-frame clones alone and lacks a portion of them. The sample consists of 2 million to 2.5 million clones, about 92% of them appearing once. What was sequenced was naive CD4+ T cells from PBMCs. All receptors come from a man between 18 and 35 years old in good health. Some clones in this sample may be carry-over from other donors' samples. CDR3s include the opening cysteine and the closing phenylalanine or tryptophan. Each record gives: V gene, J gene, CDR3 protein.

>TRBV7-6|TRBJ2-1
CASSLQGTSPITYNEQFF
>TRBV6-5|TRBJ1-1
CASSYSPGQGGAFF
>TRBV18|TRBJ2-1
CASSNSRDNEQFF
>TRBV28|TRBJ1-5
CASRHITGNQPQHF
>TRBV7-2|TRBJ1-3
CASSFRRELTGNTIYF
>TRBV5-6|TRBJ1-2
CASSARGYNYGYTF
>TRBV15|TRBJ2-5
CATSREGKETQYF
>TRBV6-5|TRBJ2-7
CASSYRGEGEQHF
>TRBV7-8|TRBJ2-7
CASSSQGFSYEQYF
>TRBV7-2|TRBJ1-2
CASRAGRGYGYTF
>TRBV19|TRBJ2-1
CASSEGQGRYNEQFF
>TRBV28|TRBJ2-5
CASSTPWETVKETQYF
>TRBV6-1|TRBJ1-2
CASSEYGVEGYTF
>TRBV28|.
CASRGGSVPYEQYF
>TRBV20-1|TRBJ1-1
CSALRRSEAFF
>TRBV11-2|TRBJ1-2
CASSLGVRPLYGYTF
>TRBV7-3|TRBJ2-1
CASSPTPGQGANEQFF
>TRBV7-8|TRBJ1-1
CASSRQGNTEAFF
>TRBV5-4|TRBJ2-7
CASSFPGLEQYF
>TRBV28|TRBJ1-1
CASSSGGMGITEAFF
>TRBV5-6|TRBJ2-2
CASSFSDGELFF
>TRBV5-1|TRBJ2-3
CASSLVGGYTDTQYF
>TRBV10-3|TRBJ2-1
CAISESKREGPRVNEQFF
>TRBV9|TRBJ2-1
CASSVVPSYNEQFF
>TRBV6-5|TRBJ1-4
CASSYGRREKLFF
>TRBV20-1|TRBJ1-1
CSASFRSEAFF
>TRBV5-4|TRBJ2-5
CASSLGTLQETQYF
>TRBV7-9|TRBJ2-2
CASSPQDGLGLFF
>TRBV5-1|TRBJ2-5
CASSFRLQAAETQYF
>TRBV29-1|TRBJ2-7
CSVVAGYEQYF
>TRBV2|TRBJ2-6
CASSDLGAAGANVLTF
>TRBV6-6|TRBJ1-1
CASSYLQGRNTEAFF
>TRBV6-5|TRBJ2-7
CASSYPGRDEQYF
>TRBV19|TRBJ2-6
CASDPGTGVAGANVLTF
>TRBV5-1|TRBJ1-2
CASSPSPGGDYGYTF
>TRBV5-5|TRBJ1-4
CASSTGQGARREKLFF
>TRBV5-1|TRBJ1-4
CASSPRTLEKLFF
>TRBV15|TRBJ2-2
CATSREGPRSNTGELFF
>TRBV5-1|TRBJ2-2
CASSPVPGLAGDTGELFF
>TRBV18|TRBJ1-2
CASSPRTGFDYGYTF
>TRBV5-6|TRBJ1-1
CASSLREFGGTEAFF
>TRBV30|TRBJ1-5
CAWERGPNQPQHF
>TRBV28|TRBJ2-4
CASSLLDSLKNIQYF
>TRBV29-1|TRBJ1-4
CSVRFTNEKLFF
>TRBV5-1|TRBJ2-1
CASSLAGAGYGNEQFF
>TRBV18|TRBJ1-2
CASSQGDTSYGYTF
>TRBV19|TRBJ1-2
CASSIRTIGGAYGYTF
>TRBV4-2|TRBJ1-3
CASSQDVQGSVSGNTIYF
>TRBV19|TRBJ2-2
CASSMVAGGSPGELFF
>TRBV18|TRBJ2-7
CASSPAGIYEQYF
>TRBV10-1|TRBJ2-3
CASSSGLAAGTDTQYF
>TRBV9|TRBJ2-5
CASSIGREETQYF
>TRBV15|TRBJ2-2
CATSRAGLAGELFF
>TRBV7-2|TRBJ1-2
CASSLSGGVLGYGYTF
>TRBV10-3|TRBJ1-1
CAIRGEGANTEAFF